The clone carrying this T cell receptor beta chain was recorded a few times. The antigen is unknown. Notes on the study in general: Larger-cohort validation covered only one TCR beta V-J rearrangement.

The length of the CDR3 is 12 residues. V lost 5 bases to trimming and J lost 5 bases, with 9 bases between them. After constant-region reverse-primer amplification, full-length variable regions underwent semi-nested PCR with Nested Universal Primer A. TCRdb passed the 5' RACE reads through MiXCR, listing each CDR3 protein once. The repertoire holds tens of thousands of distinct CDR3 sequences, with about 28% as singletons. The sequence was collected from a female donor with breast cancer. The specimen was naive CD4+ T cells sorted from blood. The subset here: naive CD4+ T cells, CD4+CD45RA+CD25-. This chain uses TRBV12-3 or TRBV12-4 with TRBJ1-1; D is unclear. The CDR3 DNA reads TGTGCCAGCAGTCGTCGAGGGACTGAAGCTTTCTTT. Translation: CASSRRGTEAFF.